Listed here are 28 T cell receptor beta chains from one sample, sequenced in a study of regulatory T cells in long-lasting Graves disease (dated by TCRdb to the early 2020s). The time point label on this specimen signifies: newly diagnosed GD, antithyroid drugs for less than 3 months. For both TCR sequencing and RNA sequencing, RNA was extracted from PBMCs using TRIzol. The library relied on multiplex PCR. TCRdb shows the sequencer as Illumina HiSeq 4000. To build TCR beta libraries, CDR3 regions were amplified by Arm-PCR using iRepertoire HTBI primers. TCRdb trimmed public reads at Q25 via fastp, called clones via MiXCR and kept in-frame beta chains. Rows with a matching CDR3 protein are joined into one entry that keeps the most common DNA and genes. The sample profile shows roughly 400,000 distinct CDR3 sequences; 15% of them were found once. Over 7.5% of the sample rests with the top ten. The data also belong to a second study, concerning T cells in Graves' hyperthyroidism and ophthalmopathy.

The input for sequencing was peripheral blood mononuclear cells (PBMCs), taken at new diagnosis, from a patient treated with antithyroid drugs. These receptor sequences come from a woman aged 40 to 50 with Graves disease. Donor details come from another sample of the same person, matched by shared clones.

This clonotype was observed many times. The chain uses TRBV12-3 or TRBV12-4 and TRBJ2-5, with D maybe TRBD1 (6 bases). V was cut by 2 bases and J by 4 bases, with 11 bases left in between. The CDR3 is 14 residues long. CDR3: CASSLNPGAETQYF. The CDR3 bases are TGTGCCAGCAGTTTAAACCCAGGGGCAGAGACCCAGTACTTC.

This clonotype was seen a handful of times. The V gene is TRBV28, the J gene TRBJ1-2; unclear D gene. V was pared by 2 bases and J by 8 bases, with 12 bases between. CDR3 length: 13 amino acids. The V gene's germline CDR1 is MDHEN and CDR2 SYDVKM. Here the CDR3 DNA reads TGTGCCAGCAGTTTACCGGACGCGAGGGGCTACACCTTC. Translated: CASSLPDARGYTF.

In its sample, this clonotype was seen many times. This chain uses TRBV7-2 with TRBJ2-7; D is possibly TRBD2 (6 bases). Looked up from germline, CDR1 is SGHTA and CDR2 is FQGNSA. The V gene lost 4 bases and the J gene lost 7 bases, with 11 bases spanning the gap. This CDR3 contains 12 residues. The CDR3 here is CASSSKLAEQYF. CDR3 sequence (DNA): TGTGCCAGCAGCTCTAAGCTAGCGGAGCAGTACTTC.

This clonotype was observed many times. J is TRBJ1-1 and V is TRBV7-8; D gene uncertain. The germline V gene encodes CDR1 SGHVS and CDR2 FQNEAQ. Trimming took off 1 base at V and 1 base at J, with 13 bases between the two ends. The CDR3 has 16 amino acids. The CDR3 here is CASSLERWSANTEAFF. CDR3 bases: TGTGCCAGCAGCTTAGAGAGGTGGTCGGCGAACACTGAAGCTTTCTTT.

The sample holds many counts of this clonotype. The rearrangement joins TRBV9 to TRBJ2-2, with TRBD1 matching 8 bases. This CDR3 is 16 amino acids long. Trimming cost V 0 bases and J 6 bases; bases outside gene matches: 7. Looked up from germline, CDR1 is SGDLS and CDR2 is YYNGEE. The CDR3 coding sequence is TGTGCCAGCAGCGTAGCTACAGGGGGAAAGGCCGGGGAGCTGTTTTTT. Translation: CASSVATGGKAGELFF.

This clonotype was detected a few times. CDR3 in DNA: TGTGCCAGTAGTATTGACAGGTCCTACGAGCAGTACTTC. Its protein is CASSIDRSYEQYF. The rearrangement joins TRBV19 to TRBJ2-7; weak D call: TRBD1 (6 bases). Germline values: CDR1 LNHDA, CDR2 SQIVND (reference sequence). The V and J ends lost 3 bases and 1 base respectively, with 7 bases between them. The CDR3 loop spans 13 amino acids.

This clonotype was counted at least ten times. The chain has TRBV2 and TRBJ1-1; maybe TRBD1 (5 bases). This CDR3 has 15 residues. The V end lost 7 bases, the J end lost 0 bases, and 15 bases lay between the germline ends. CDR1 and CDR2 from the germline V gene are SNHLY and FYNNEI. The DNA for the CDR3 is TGTGCCAGCAACAGTGACAGTACTATGAACACTGAAGCTTTCTTT. This translates into CASNSDSTMNTEAFF.

In its sample, this clonotype was seen many times. The genes are TRBV12-3 or TRBV12-4 and TRBJ1-5, with D possibly TRBD1 on 5 matching bases. The length of the CDR3 is 18 residues. V was shortened by 1 base and J by 6 bases, with 22 bases between the two germline ends. As DNA, the CDR3 is TGTGCCAGCAGTTTAGGGGGGGAGGTCGGTCGTTGGGGTCAGCCCCAGCATTTT. Its protein is CASSLGGEVGRWGQPQHF.

In this sample, this clonotype turned up a few times. The chain is built from TRBV7-9 and TRBJ2-1, with D possibly being TRBD2 (7 bases). V was pared by 0 bases and J by 6 bases, with 27 bases between. Germline assignment: CDR1 SEHNR and CDR2 FQNEAQ (reference sequence). The CDR3 runs 20 residues. The CDR3 sequence is CASSLAHIGGPLFGTNEQFF. CDR3 sequence (DNA): TGTGCCAGCAGCTTAGCACACATCGGGGGGCCTCTCTTCGGAACCAATGAGCAGTTCTTC.

This clonotype showed up many times. V is TRBV7-9 and J is TRBJ2-5, with a possible D match to TRBD1 (6 bases). This CDR3 comprises 15 residues. Germline assignment: CDR1 SEHNR and CDR2 FQNEAQ (reference sequence). Trimming took off 1 base at V and 2 bases at J, with 11 bases between the two ends. CDR3 nucleotide sequence: TGTGCCAGCAGCTTAGTAGGGGGACATCAAGAGACCCAGTACTTC. Amino acids: CASSLVGGHQETQYF.

There are many counts of this clonotype. The gene calls are TRBV18 and TRBJ2-1; possibly TRBD2 for D (6 bases). Germline CDR1 KGHSH, CDR2 LQKENI. This CDR3 has 16 amino acids. Trimming cost V 1 base and J 6 bases, with 16 bases left between them. The CDR3 DNA is TGTGCCAGCTCACCACGGGATAGCGGCCGCGCCAATGAGCAGTTCTTC. Translated, it gives CASSPRDSGRANEQFF.

There are many counts of this clonotype. The chain links TRBV2 to TRBJ1-1, with D perhaps TRBD1 (6 bases). The CDR3 is 15 amino acids. V shed 3 bases and J shed 4 bases, with 15 bases lying between them. Germline lookup yields CDR1 SNHLY and CDR2 FYNNEI. CDR3 nucleotides: TGTGCCAGCAGTGATGGGGGGCGAGGGGGCACTGAAGCTTTCTTT. It codes for CASSDGGRGGTEAFF.

The chain recombines TRBV12-3 or TRBV12-4 with TRBJ2-5; 8 nucleotides align to TRBD2. V lost 6 bases to trimming and J lost 5 bases; unmatched junction nucleotides: 11. CDR3 length equals 15 residues. CDR3 DNA sequence: TGTGCCAGCAGATCCGATAGCGGGATAGGGGAGACCCAGTACTTC. Translated: CASRSDSGIGETQYF.

This clonotype has more than one count but fewer than ten. The chain uses TRBV12-3 or TRBV12-4 and TRBJ2-7; weak D call: TRBD1 (6 bases). This CDR3 comprises 14 residues. The V end was cut by 4 bases, the J end by 6 bases, with 16 bases between. The CDR3 DNA is TGTGCCAGCAGTTATAATCAGGGGACCCGCGAGCAGTACTTC. Its protein is CASSYNQGTREQYF.

The V gene is TRBV7-2, the J gene TRBJ2-2, with D possibly TRBD1 on 6 matching bases. This CDR3 has 15 residues. CDR1 is SGHTA, CDR2 FQGNSA, per germline. Trimming cost V 8 bases and J 5 bases, with 18 bases left between them. The CDR3 DNA sequence: TGTGCCAGCCACCACGGAACAGGGATAACCGGGGAGCTGTTTTTT. Amino acid sequence: CASHHGTGITGELFF.

This clonotype was seen a handful of times. The J gene is TRBJ2-3, the V gene TRBV7-8, with TRBD2 as a possible D gene (5 bases). Germline CDR1 and CDR2: SGHVS and FQNEAQ. Trimming took off 5 bases at V and 2 bases at J, with 11 bases between the two ends. The CDR3 covers 14 residues. CDR3 loop: CASSRGPFTDTQYF. The CDR3 DNA reads as TGTGCCAGCAGCCGCGGGCCATTCACAGATACGCAGTATTTT.

At least ten counts were recorded for this clonotype. The chain carries TRBV6-2 or TRBV6-3 and TRBJ2-1, with 7 bases matching TRBD2. This CDR3 comprises 15 residues. Per germline, CDR1 MNHEY and CDR2 SVGEGT. The V segment lost 8 bases and the J segment 6 bases; nucleotides outside the gene matches: 13. The CDR3 coding sequence is TGTGCCAGCGGTCCGGGCAGGGAGCGGGGCAATGAGCAGTTCTTC. Translation: CASGPGRERGNEQFF.

This clonotype has a count of ten or more. The chain employs TRBV10-2 and TRBJ2-2; D tentatively fits TRBD1 or TRBD2 (5 bases each). CDR1 WSHSY and CDR2 SAAADI come from the germline V gene. Deletions cut 2 bases from V and 6 bases from J, with 7 bases between. This CDR3 comprises 13 residues. The CDR3 loop reads CASSERGAGELFF. In DNA, the CDR3 is TGCGCCAGCAGTGAGCGAGGGGCCGGGGAGCTGTTTTTT.

Only a few counts were recorded for this clonotype. The V and J genes are TRBV7-8 and TRBJ2-1; 10 bases fit TRBD1. Trimming took 3 bases from V and 5 from J; bases not matched to a gene: 7. CDR1 is SGHVS and CDR2 is FQNEAQ in the germline V gene. The length of the CDR3 is 16 residues. The CDR3 DNA reads as TGTGCCAGCAGCTTCCCCGGACAGGGGGGGGACAATGAGCAGTTCTTC. It encodes CASSFPGQGGDNEQFF.

This clonotype has a handful of counts. The chain joins TRBV9 to TRBJ2-7, with D maybe TRBD1 (6 bases). Germline CDR1 reads SGDLS; CDR2 reads YYNGEE. Trimming removed 0 bases from V and 3 bases from J, with 13 bases in between. The CDR3 spans 15 residues. The DNA of the CDR3 is TGTGCCAGCAGCGTAGAGGGGGACCTTAACTACGAGCAGTACTTC. Protein product: CASSVEGDLNYEQYF.

The chain uses TRBV2 and TRBJ2-1, with 12 bases lining up with TRBD2. Germline assignment: CDR1 SNHLY and CDR2 FYNNEI. The CDR3 covers 16 residues. The V gene end was trimmed by 1 base and the J gene end by 7 bases; junction bases not matched to a gene: 5. CDR3 protein: CASSEDGLAGINEQFF. The DNA of the CDR3 is TGTGCCAGCAGTGAAGACGGACTAGCGGGAATTAATGAGCAGTTCTTC.

This clonotype was seen many times. This chain joins TRBV7-9 and TRBJ2-7; 8 positions agree with TRBD1. Germline V lookup: CDR1 SEHNR, CDR2 FQNEAQ (reference sequence). Unmatched junction bases numbered 5, after V lost 3 bases and J lost 4 bases. This CDR3 comprises 14 residues. The DNA of the CDR3 is TGTGCCAGCAGCTTGCAGGGGGCCTTTTACGAGCAGTACTTC. Translated: CASSLQGAFYEQYF.

This clonotype was recorded at least ten times. V usage is TRBV11-2 and J usage is TRBJ1-1, with 8 bases matching TRBD1. Germline-derived CDR1 and CDR2 are SGHAT and FQNNGV. CDR3 length: 14 residues. With V trimmed by 5 bases and J by 6 bases, 8 bases remained unmatched. CDR3 in amino acids: CASSPWTGRPEAFF. For the CDR3, the DNA is TGTGCCAGCAGCCCCTGGACAGGGAGGCCTGAAGCTTTCTTT. The full variable domain, its missing parts supplied by reference TRBV11-2 and TRBJ1-1, is EAGVAQSPRYKIIEKRQSVAFWCNPISGHATLYWYQQILGQGPKLLIQFQNNGVVDDSQLPKDRFSAERLKGVDSTLKIQPAKLEDSAVYLCASSPWTGRPEAFFGQGTRLTVV.

This clonotype was seen at least ten times. V gene TRBV30 combines with J gene TRBJ1-1, with TRBD1 matching over 8 bases. V dropped 2 bases and J dropped 4; count of bases not matched to a gene: 3. The germline V gene has CDR1 GTSNPN and CDR2 SVGIG (reference sequence). The CDR3 is 13 residues long. CDR3 in amino acids: CAWSMTGATEAFF. DNA for the CDR3: TGTGCCTGGAGTATGACAGGGGCCACTGAAGCTTTCTTT.

J is TRBJ2-1 and V is TRBV10-1; TRBD1 is a possible D gene (6 bases). Germline CDR1 and CDR2: WNHNN and SYGVQD (reference sequence). V lost 3 bases to trimming and J lost 9 bases, with 12 bases between them. The CDR3 contains 13 residues. The CDR3 loop reads CASSDRGIGEQFF. DNA for the CDR3: TGCGCCAGCAGTGACAGGGGTATTGGTGAGCAGTTCTTC.

The sample holds many counts of this clonotype. This chain joins TRBV12-3 or TRBV12-4 and TRBJ2-3; no definite D call. The CDR3 is 13 residues long. V was trimmed by 6 bases and J by 1 base, leaving 8 bases between them. The CDR3 sequence is CASSSYGTDTQYF. The CDR3 DNA reads TGTGCCAGCAGCTCATACGGCACAGATACGCAGTATTTT.

Only a few counts were recorded for this clonotype. In DNA form, the CDR3 reads TGTGCCAGCAGCTTAGGGCCCGGGGGGACCCAGTACTTC. This sequence encodes CASSLGPGGTQYF. This sequence joins TRBV7-2 and TRBJ2-3; D is perhaps TRBD2 (6 bases). The DNA end lines up better with TRBJ2-5; the J call may be wrong. The CDR3 is 13 amino acids. Germline-derived CDR1 and CDR2 are SGHTA and FQGNSA.

This clonotype showed up many times. The chain recombines TRBV7-9 with TRBJ2-1; 7 positions match TRBD2. V lost 5 bases, J lost 0 bases, and 7 bases stayed unmatched. The CDR3 runs to 16 residues. Germline loops: CDR1 SEHNR, CDR2 FQNEAQ (reference sequence). CDR3 residues: CASSPLRGSSYNEQFF. The CDR3 DNA is TGTGCCAGCAGCCCCCTCCGCGGGAGCTCCTACAATGAGCAGTTCTTC.